The T cell receptor beta chain under discussion was sequenced for a study of T cell responses to AZD1222 COVID-19 vaccine. The wider study: Whether given at about 4 or about 12 weeks, second doses were pooled.

The table lists this clone with many counts. What it binds is unknown. Sequenced by immunoSEQ multiplex PCR; TCRdb stores in-frame clones only, minus some. Altogether 100,000 to 110,000 clones are present, just under 90% being singletons, with the ten largest covering more than 15%. This CDR3 has 14 amino acids. Germline V gene sequence: CDR1 LNHNV, CDR2 YYDKDF (reference sequence). The ends were cut back, 1 base at V and 8 bases at J, with 11 bases in the middle. Whole-study findings and limits: Most donors were white British and more were female, and clonal diversity was possibly underestimated.

J is TRBJ1-4 and V is TRBV15; D is perhaps TRBD1 (5 bases). This specimen was peripheral blood, taken on day 0 of AZD1222 vaccination. This TCR was recovered from an adult in good health. The chain's CDR3 is CATSRGSYREKLFF. The CDR3 coding sequence is TGTGCCACCAGCAGAGGCTCCTACAGGGAAAAACTGTTTTTT.